This T cell receptor beta chain was identified during a study of T cell responses to AZD1222 COVID-19 vaccine. CDR1 and CDR2 from the germline V gene are PRHDT and FYEKMQ (reference sequence). The CDR3 is made up of 16 amino acids. With V trimmed by 4 bases and J by 4 bases, 7 bases remained unmatched. Clones were sequenced by immunoSEQ multiplex PCR, and TCRdb holds only the in-frame ones, with some missing. The sample has tens of thousands of clones; around 90% are singletons. The TCR comes from an adult who received the AZD1222 COVID-19 vaccine. This chain links TRBV13 with TRBJ2-2, with 9 nucleotides matching TRBD2. This sample comprised peripheral blood, obtained 28 days after the second AZD1222 dose. The CDR3 is CASSSPAGGATGELFF. CDR3 DNA sequence: TGTGCCAGCAGCTCCCCGGCGGGGGGGGCCACCGGGGAGCTGTTTTTT.